This T cell receptor beta chain was documented in a study of cytomegalovirus exposure and HLA in healthy donors. Study-wide background: Out of about 360 genotyped donors, about 80% belonged to the Caucasian-associated ancestry cluster. Overall study results and limits: Highest at DRB1 and lowest at HLA-C, TCR association rates differed among HLA loci in a later analysis.

In germline, CDR1 is SGHTA, CDR2 FQGNSA. V gave up 5 bases and J gave up 9 bases, with 17 bases separating them. CDR3 length: 13 residues. Primers included in the PCR were 60 Vbeta and 13 Jbeta primers. Profiling relied on immunoSEQ multiplex PCR, and the TCRdb table lists in-frame clones only, not all of them. In the table there are approximately 170,000 clones, roughly 72% of which are singletons. Healthy bone marrow donors supplied every sample. For this clone: Its antigen is currently unknown.

The V gene is TRBV7-2, the J gene TRBJ2-7; D is possibly TRBD2 (5 bases). The material sequenced was PBMCs. The sequence was obtained from a woman in her thirties in good health and CMV-seropositive. The chain's CDR3 is CASSQRIQETQYF. The CDR3 DNA reads as TGTGCCAGCAGCCAGCGGATACAAGAAACGCAGTACTTC.